These 21 T cell receptor beta chains came from one sample sequenced in a study of T cell responses to AZD1222 COVID-19 vaccine. The method was immunoSEQ multiplex PCR; TCRdb's version includes in-frame clones alone and lacks a portion of them. The profile shows tens of thousands of clones, roughly four fifths of them singletons. The specimen was peripheral blood, collected on day 0 of AZD1222 vaccination. The source is an adult in good health.

J is TRBJ1-3 and V is TRBV6-6; D remains ambiguous. Trimming removed 6 bases from V and 4 bases from J, with 16 bases in between. This CDR3 region has 15 residues. Germline CDR1 MNHNY, CDR2 SVGAGI (reference sequence). The CDR3 protein is CASRAPGSGGNTIYF. The CDR3 coding sequence is TGTGCCAGCAGAGCCCCGGGCTCCGGGGGAAACACCATATATTTT.

The V gene is TRBV24-1, the J gene TRBJ2-3; 10 bases map to TRBD2. Germline V gives CDR1 KGHDR, CDR2 SFDVKD. Trimming at V came to 3 bases and at J to 4 bases, leaving 3 bases not matched to a gene. The CDR3 has 15 amino acids. The chain's CDR3 is CATSDPSGGPDTQYF. The CDR3 nucleotides are TGTGCCACCAGTGATCCTAGCGGGGGACCAGATACGCAGTATTTT.

V and J are TRBV9 and TRBJ2-3; D is undetermined. CDR3 length: 14 amino acids. The V gene's germline CDR1 is SGDLS and CDR2 YYNGEE. V dropped 0 bases and J dropped 3 bases, with 8 bases sitting between them. The CDR3 spells CASSVVAETDTQYF. CDR3 nucleotides: TGTGCCAGCAGCGTAGTTGCAGAAACAGATACGCAGTATTTT.

The chain recombines TRBV28 with TRBJ2-7; 10 bases match TRBD1. Germline CDR1 MDHEN, CDR2 SYDVKM. This CDR3 contains 15 residues. Germline trimming cut 6 bases from V and 5 bases from J; bases unmatched to any gene: 10. For the CDR3, the DNA is TGTGCCAGCAGCCCTGTCGTGACAGGGGGCCACGAGCAGTACTTC. It is translated as CASSPVVTGGHEQYF.

The rearrangement links TRBV2 to TRBJ1-3; 11 bases are a match to TRBD1. The CDR3 length is 16 residues. CDR1 is SNHLY, CDR2 FYNNEI, per germline. The V gene end was trimmed by 3 bases and the J gene end by 4 bases; junction bases not matched to a gene: 5. CDR3 amino acids: CASSDLDRGLGNTIYF. The CDR3 coding sequence is TGTGCCAGCAGTGATCTGGACAGGGGGCTCGGAAACACCATATATTTT.

This chain joins TRBV7-2 and TRBJ2-5; D possibly corresponds to TRBD2 (6 bases). This CDR3 has 14 amino acids. The ends were cut back, 1 base at V and 4 bases at J, with 10 bases in the middle. CDR1 is SGHTA and CDR2 is FQGNSA in the germline V gene. CDR3 DNA: TGTGCCAGCAGCTTAGGATCAGCGGGAGAGACCCAGTACTTC. Its protein product is CASSLGSAGETQYF.

The gene calls are TRBV5-4 and TRBJ2-1; the D gene is possibly TRBD2 (6 bases). There are 15 residues in the CDR3. Germline-derived CDR1 and CDR2 are SGHNT and YYREEE (reference sequence). V lost 5 bases, J lost 3 bases, and 15 bases lay in between. The CDR3, as DNA: TGTGCCAGCAGTTCGGGGGTGGGGGTCTACAATGAGCAGTTCTTC. Protein sequence: CASSSGVGVYNEQFF.

This clone has a handful of counts. V is TRBV19 and J is TRBJ1-1; 10 bases are a match to TRBD1. This CDR3 comprises 16 residues. Per the germline V gene, CDR1 is LNHDA and CDR2 is SQIVND (reference sequence). The ends lost 6 bases at V and 3 bases at J; junction bases unmatched: 10. This CDR3 reads CASSRPRQGADTEAFF. The CDR3 coding sequence is TGTGCCAGTAGCAGACCTCGACAGGGGGCCGACACTGAAGCTTTCTTT.

The genes are TRBV7-9 and TRBJ1-4, with D possibly TRBD1 on 5 matching bases. V lost 5 bases, J lost 7 bases, and 17 bases lay in between. This CDR3 has 15 amino acids. CDR1 and CDR2 from the germline V gene are SEHNR and FQNEAQ (reference sequence). The DNA for the CDR3 is TGTGCCAGCAGCCTGGTTGGGGGTTTTTCTGAAAAACTGTTTTTT. This codes for CASSLVGGFSEKLFF.

The chain joins TRBV11-3 to TRBJ1-5; D is unresolved. Trimming took off 5 bases at V and 3 bases at J, with 8 bases between the two ends. The germline gives CDR1 SGHNT, CDR2 YENEEA. The CDR3 covers 13 residues. CDR3 sequence: CASSRTSNQPQHF. The CDR3 region has the DNA TGTGCCAGCAGCCGAACATCCAATCAGCCCCAGCATTTT.

The J gene is TRBJ2-2, the V gene TRBV7-7; 7 bases fit TRBD1. From germline, CDR1 is SSHAT and CDR2 FNYEAQ (reference sequence). The CDR3 totals 14 residues. V lost 5 bases, J lost 6 bases, and 6 bases stayed unmatched. CDR3 coding DNA: TGTGCCAGCAGCAAGGACAGGTCCCCCGGGGAGCTGTTTTTT. Its protein is CASSKDRSPGELFF.

CDR3 bases: TGTGCCAGCAGCCTGTCGGGGGCTGGCAACGTCCTGACTTTC. As protein: CASSLSGAGNVLTF. The chain is built from TRBV3-1 (or the pseudogene TRBV3-2) and TRBJ2-6, with D perhaps TRBD1 or TRBD2 (6 bases each). With 4 bases removed from V and 9 bases from J, the gap between germline ends came to 13 bases. This CDR3 has 14 residues. Germline V CDR1 and CDR2: LGHDT, YNNKEL (reference sequence).

V gene TRBV12-3 or TRBV12-4 combines with J gene TRBJ2-5; D ambiguous. The CDR3 extends over 11 amino acids. The ends were cut back, 3 bases at V and 9 bases at J, with 8 bases in the middle. This CDR3 reads CASSFGRAQYF. CDR3 DNA: TGTGCCAGCAGTTTTGGTCGGGCCCAGTACTTC.

The chain recombines TRBV5-4 with TRBJ1-1; 9 bases match TRBD1. CDR1 is SGHNT, CDR2 YYREEE, per germline (reference sequence). With 4 bases clipped from V and 5 bases from J, the junction kept 9 bases outside the gene matches. The CDR3 is 15 amino acids. CDR3 bases: TGTGCCAGCAGCCCACAACAGGGGGCGGGAACTGAAGCTTTCTTT. Protein: CASSPQQGAGTEAFF.

This clone has only a few counts. CDR3 amino acids: CASSPERPLDHEQYF. CDR3 nucleotide sequence: TGTGCCAGCAGCCCGGAGCGTCCCCTCGACCACGAGCAGTACTTC. The rearrangement uses TRBV5-5 and TRBJ2-7; D uncertain. This CDR3 is built from 15 residues. CDR1 and CDR2 (germline): SGHKS, YYEKEE (reference sequence). Trimming pared 4 bases from V and 5 bases from J, leaving 19 bases between.

CDR3 nucleotides: TGTGCCAGCAGTTATGGCTCCTACGAGCAGTACTTC. Amino acids: CASSYGSYEQYF. This chain joins TRBV28 and TRBJ2-7; no definite D call. The V end was cut by 4 bases, the J end by 0 bases, with 4 bases between. CDR1 is MDHEN, CDR2 SYDVKM, per germline. The CDR3 extends over 12 amino acids.

The V and J genes are TRBV21-1 and TRBJ2-7; the table's D gene call, TRBD1, was not cross checked with the DNA. TRBV21-1 is termed a pseudogene. CDR3 length equals 16 residues. In DNA form, the CDR3 reads TGTGCCAGCAGCCTTTCAGGGGGGCGATACTCCTACGAGCAGTACTTC. It encodes CASSLSGGRYSYEQYF.

The chain employs TRBV12-3 or TRBV12-4 and TRBJ1-5; D gene ambiguous. V shed 6 bases and J shed 3 bases, with 6 bases lying between them. The CDR3 has 12 residues. CDR3 loop: CASSRANQPQHF. As DNA, the CDR3 is TGTGCCAGCAGCCGGGCCAATCAGCCCCAGCATTTT.

The chain carries TRBV21-1 and TRBJ2-6. TRBV21-1 is a recognized pseudogene. The CDR3 spans 15 residues. The DNA for the CDR3 is TGTGCCAGCAGCAAAAGGGCAGCTGGGGCCAACGTCCTGACTTTC. Its protein is CASSKRAAGANVLTF.

The chain combines TRBV7-9 with TRBJ2-1, with 8 bases aligning to TRBD2. The CDR3 contains 15 residues. The germline gives CDR1 SEHNR, CDR2 FQNEAQ (reference sequence). Trimming removed 6 bases from V and 4 bases from J; junction bases left unmatched: 8. The CDR3: CASSWGLGGYNEQFF. CDR3 bases: TGTGCCAGCAGTTGGGGACTAGGCGGGTACAATGAGCAGTTCTTC.

Turning to this clone: The junction differs from germline at one of its ends, possibly a read error. The chain is built from TRBV30 and TRBJ2-2; TRBD2 might be the D (5 bases). CDR1 is GTSNPN and CDR2 is SVGIG in the germline V gene (reference sequence). There are 12 residues in the CDR3. Here the CDR3 reads CAWSVLPGKLFF. For the CDR3, the DNA is TGTGCCTGGAGTGTACTTCCCGGGAAGCTGTTTTTT.